This is a list of T cell receptor beta chains from one sample in a study of T cell responses to AZD1222 COVID-19 vaccine. The protocol was immunoSEQ multiplex PCR, while the TCRdb copy is restricted to in-frame clones and leaves out a portion. This table has about 170,000 clones, approximately 92% appearing once. This specimen was peripheral blood, taken on day 0 of AZD1222 vaccination. The receptors shown here come from an adult in good health. The CDR3 runs from the conserved cysteine through the conserved F or W. Fields, in order: J gene, V gene, CDR3 protein.

J gene: TRBJ1-5; V gene: TRBV7-2; CDR3 protein: CASSPWDIPQPQHF
J gene: TRBJ1-1; V gene: TRBV19; CDR3 protein: CASSSSGGARIAEAFF
J gene: TRBJ2-1; V gene: TRBV7-3; CDR3 protein: CASSLSNNEQFF
J gene: TRBJ1-3; V gene: TRBV5-1; CDR3 protein: CASSLAGYHSGNTIYF
J gene: TRBJ2-1; V gene: TRBV7-9; CDR3 protein: CASSPPWSGGIDEQFF
J gene: TRBJ1-5; V gene: TRBV6-5; CDR3 protein: CASSYLTEGPQHF
J gene: TRBJ1-2; V gene: TRBV30; CDR3 protein: CACTEQYNYGYTF
J gene: TRBJ1-1; V gene: TRBV7-2; CDR3 protein: CASSIGTGAEAFF
J gene: TRBJ2-7; V gene: TRBV7-2; CDR3 protein: CASSQTSLQDEQYF
J gene: TRBJ2-2; V gene: TRBV27; CDR3 protein: CASSLSLADSYTGELFF
J gene: TRBJ2-1; V gene: TRBV9; CDR3 protein: CASSVGGSYHNEQFF
J gene: TRBJ1-1; V gene: TRBV29-1; CDR3 protein: CSVDQSLGTEAFF
J gene: TRBJ2-2; V gene: TRBV9; CDR3 protein: CASSVDLSGTGELFF
J gene: TRBJ2-2; V gene: TRBV11-2; CDR3 protein: CASSVPANTGELFF
J gene: TRBJ2-3; V gene: TRBV6-6; CDR3 protein: CASRSGTSGADTQYF
J gene: TRBJ1-2; V gene: TRBV2; CDR3 protein: CASSRTGMNGYTF
J gene: TRBJ2-3; V gene: TRBV18; CDR3 protein: CASSASTDTQYF
J gene: TRBJ1-6; V gene: TRBV27; CDR3 protein: CASRFLTGSSYNSPLHF
J gene: TRBJ2-7; V gene: TRBV18; CDR3 protein: CASSPPPGQGGAEQYF
J gene: TRBJ2-3; V gene: TRBV11-3; CDR3 protein: CASSKSVIAGGPQDTQYF
J gene: TRBJ2-5; V gene: TRBV7-2; CDR3 protein: CASSLWRTSGGGETQYF
J gene: TRBJ1-5; V gene: TRBV7-9; CDR3 protein: CASSLTTAGDQPQHF
J gene: TRBJ2-2; V gene: TRBV5-1; CDR3 protein: CASSLRASTTLSNTGELFF
J gene: TRBJ1-1; V gene: TRBV19; CDR3 protein: CASSMVGFTEAFF
J gene: TRBJ2-1; V gene: TRBV4-2; CDR3 protein: CASSQASAVAGGYNEQFF
J gene: TRBJ2-1; V gene: TRBV7-2; CDR3 protein: CASSLGGQGYNEQFF
J gene: TRBJ1-3; V gene: TRBV27; CDR3 protein: CASSLRVGAGNTIYF
J gene: TRBJ1-6; V gene: TRBV2; CDR3 protein: CASSENGVTPLHF
J gene: TRBJ2-4; V gene: TRBV19; CDR3 protein: CASSDLMRAKNIQYF
J gene: TRBJ1-1; V gene: TRBV7-8; CDR3 protein: CASSLSSPRPNTEAFF